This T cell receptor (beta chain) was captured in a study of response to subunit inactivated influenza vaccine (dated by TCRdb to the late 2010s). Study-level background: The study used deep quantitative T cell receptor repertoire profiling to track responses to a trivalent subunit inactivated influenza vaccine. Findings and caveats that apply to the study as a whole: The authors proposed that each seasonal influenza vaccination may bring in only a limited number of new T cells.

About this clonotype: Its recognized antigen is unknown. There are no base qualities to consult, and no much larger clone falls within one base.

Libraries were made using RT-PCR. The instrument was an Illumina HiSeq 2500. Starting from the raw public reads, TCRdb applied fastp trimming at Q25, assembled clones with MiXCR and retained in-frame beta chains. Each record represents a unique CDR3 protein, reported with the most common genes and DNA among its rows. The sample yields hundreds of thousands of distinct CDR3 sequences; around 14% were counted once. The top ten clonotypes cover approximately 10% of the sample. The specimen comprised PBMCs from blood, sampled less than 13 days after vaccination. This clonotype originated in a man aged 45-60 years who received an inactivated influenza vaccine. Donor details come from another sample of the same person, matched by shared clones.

The CDR3 region: CASSQEGDNSPLHF. In nucleotide form, the sequence is TGTGCCAGCAGCCAAGAGGGGGATAATTCACCCCTCCACTTT. The chain is made from TRBV4-2 and TRBJ1-6, with TRBD1 perhaps the D gene, on 5 matching bases. At the junction V is shortened by 0 bases and J by 5 bases, with 5 bases in between. The germline V gene gives CDR1 as LGHNA and CDR2 as YNFKEQ. There are 14 amino acids in the CDR3, from cysteine to phenylalanine inclusive. Only the CDR3 region is kept as DNA, spanning 42 bases read in frame from base 1.